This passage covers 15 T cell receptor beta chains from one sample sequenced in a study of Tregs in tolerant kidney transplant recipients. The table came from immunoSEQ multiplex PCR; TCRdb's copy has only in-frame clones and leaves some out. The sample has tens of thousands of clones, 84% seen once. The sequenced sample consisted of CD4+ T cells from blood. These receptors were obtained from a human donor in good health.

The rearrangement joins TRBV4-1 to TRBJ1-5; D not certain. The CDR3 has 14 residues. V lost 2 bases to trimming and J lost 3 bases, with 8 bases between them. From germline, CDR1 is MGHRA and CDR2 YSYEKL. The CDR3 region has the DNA TGCGCCAGCAGCCAATGGGGTCCCAATCAGCCCCAGCATTTT. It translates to CASSQWGPNQPQHF.

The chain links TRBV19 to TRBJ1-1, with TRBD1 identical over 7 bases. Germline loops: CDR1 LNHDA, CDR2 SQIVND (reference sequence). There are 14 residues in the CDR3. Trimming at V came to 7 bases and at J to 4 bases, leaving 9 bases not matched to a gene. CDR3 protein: CASTIRGPPTEAFF. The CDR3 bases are TGTGCCAGTACCATAAGGGGGCCCCCCACTGAAGCTTTCTTT. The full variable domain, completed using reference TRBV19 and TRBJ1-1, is DGGITQSPKYLFRKEGQNVTLSCEQNLNHDAMYWYRQDPGQGLRLIYYSQIVNDFQKGDIAEGYSVSREKKESFPLTVTSAQKNPTAFYLCASTIRGPPTEAFFGQGTRLTVV.

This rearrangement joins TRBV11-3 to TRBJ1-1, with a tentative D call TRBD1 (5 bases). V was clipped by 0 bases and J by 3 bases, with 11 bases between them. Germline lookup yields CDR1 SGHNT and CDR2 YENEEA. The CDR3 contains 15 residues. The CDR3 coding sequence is TGTGCCAGCAGCTTAGAGGGACTTGGGGACACTGAAGCTTTCTTT. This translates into CASSLEGLGDTEAFF.

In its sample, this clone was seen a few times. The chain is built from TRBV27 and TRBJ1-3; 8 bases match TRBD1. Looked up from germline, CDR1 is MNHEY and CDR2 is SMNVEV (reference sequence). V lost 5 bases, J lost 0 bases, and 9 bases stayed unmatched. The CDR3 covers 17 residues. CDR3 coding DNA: TGTGCCAGCAGTCGGACAGGGAAAGGGAGCTCTGGAAACACCATATATTTT. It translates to CASSRTGKGSSGNTIYF.

The CDR3 DNA reads as TGTGCCAGCAGCCAAGAAAGGACGTCGGAGCAGTTCTTC. It encodes CASSQERTSEQFF. The V call is TRBV4-2, the J call TRBJ2-1; D is ambiguous. V lost 0 bases to trimming and J lost 10 bases, with 10 bases between them. The CDR3 runs to 13 residues. The germline V gene has CDR1 LGHNA and CDR2 YNFKEQ.

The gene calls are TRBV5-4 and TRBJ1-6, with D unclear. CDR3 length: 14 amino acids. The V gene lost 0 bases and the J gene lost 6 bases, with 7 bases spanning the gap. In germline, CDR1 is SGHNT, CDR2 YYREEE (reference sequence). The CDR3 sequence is CASSLDPRNSPLHF. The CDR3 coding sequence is TGTGCCAGCAGCTTGGACCCGCGTAATTCACCCCTCCACTTT.

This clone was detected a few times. Here the CDR3 DNA reads TGTGCCAGCAGTAACCGGGGTGACGGGGAGCTGTTTTTT. Its protein is CASSNRGDGELFF. The chain is built from TRBV2 and TRBJ2-2; possible D gene TRBD2, 5 bases. Germline V gene lookup returns CDR1 SNHLY and CDR2 FYNNEI. Trimming shortened V by 5 bases and J by 7 bases, and 11 bases separated the two germline ends. This CDR3 has 13 residues.

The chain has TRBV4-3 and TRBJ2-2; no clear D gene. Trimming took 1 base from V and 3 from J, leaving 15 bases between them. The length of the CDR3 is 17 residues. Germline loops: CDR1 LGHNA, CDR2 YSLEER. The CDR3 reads CASSQAMTSRDTGELFF. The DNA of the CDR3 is TGCGCCAGCAGCCAAGCCATGACATCCCGGGACACCGGGGAGCTGTTTTTT.

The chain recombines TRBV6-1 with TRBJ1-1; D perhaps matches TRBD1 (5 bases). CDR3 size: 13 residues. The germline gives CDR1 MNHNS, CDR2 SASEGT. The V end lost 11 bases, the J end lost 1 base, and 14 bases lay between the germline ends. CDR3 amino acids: CASQGTTNTEAFF. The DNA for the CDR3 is TGTGCCTCCCAGGGCACCACGAACACTGAAGCTTTCTTT.

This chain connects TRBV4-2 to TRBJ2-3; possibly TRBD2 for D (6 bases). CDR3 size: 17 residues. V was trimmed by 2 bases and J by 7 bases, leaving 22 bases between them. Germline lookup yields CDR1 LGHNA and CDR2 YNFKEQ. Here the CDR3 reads CASSQRLPGDYPYTQYF. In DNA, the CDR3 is TGTGCCAGCAGCCAAAGGTTACCGGGAGACTACCCTTATACGCAGTATTTT.

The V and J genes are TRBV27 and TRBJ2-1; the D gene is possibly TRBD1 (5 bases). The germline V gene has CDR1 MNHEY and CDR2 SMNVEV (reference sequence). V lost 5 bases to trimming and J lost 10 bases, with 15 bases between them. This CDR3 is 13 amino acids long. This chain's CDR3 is CASSARAHREQFF. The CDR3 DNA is TGTGCCAGCAGTGCCCGGGCCCACAGGGAGCAGTTCTTC.

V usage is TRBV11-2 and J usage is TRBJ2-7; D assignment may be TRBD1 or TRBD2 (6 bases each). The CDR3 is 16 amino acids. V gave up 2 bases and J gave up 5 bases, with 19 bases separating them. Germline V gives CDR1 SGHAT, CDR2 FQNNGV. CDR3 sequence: CASSLRWGAPKHEQYF. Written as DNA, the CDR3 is TGTGCCAGCAGCTTACGGTGGGGGGCCCCTAAACACGAGCAGTACTTC.

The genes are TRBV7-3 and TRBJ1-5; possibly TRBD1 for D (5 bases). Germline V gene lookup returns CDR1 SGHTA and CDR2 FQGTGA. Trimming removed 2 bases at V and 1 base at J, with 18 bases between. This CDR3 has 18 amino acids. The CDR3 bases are TGTGCCAGCAGCTTAGTTCCCCGGCGGGCAGGGAGCAATCAGCCCCAGCATTTT. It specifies CASSLVPRRAGSNQPQHF.

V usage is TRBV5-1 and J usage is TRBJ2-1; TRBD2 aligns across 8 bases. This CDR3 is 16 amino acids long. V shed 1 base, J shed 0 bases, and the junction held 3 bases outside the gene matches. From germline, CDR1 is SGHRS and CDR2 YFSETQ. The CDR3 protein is CASSLLTSGSYNEQFF. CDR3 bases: TGCGCCAGCAGCTTGCTAACTAGCGGCTCCTACAATGAGCAGTTCTTC.

DNA for the CDR3: TGTGCCAGCAGCCATCACAGAGCTAATGAAAAACTGTTTTTT. This sequence encodes CASSHHRANEKLFF. The chain links TRBV7-2 to TRBJ1-4; D not resolved. V was cut by 5 bases and J by 3 bases, with 10 bases left in between. CDR1 is SGHTA and CDR2 is FQGNSA in the germline V gene. The CDR3 spans 14 residues. The full variable domain, rest sourced from reference TRBV7-2 and TRBJ1-4, is GAGVSQSPSNKVTEKGKDVELRCDPISGHTALYWYRQSLGQGLEFLIYFQGNSAPDKSGLPSDRFSAERTGGSVSTLTIQRTQQEDSAVYLCASSHHRANEKLFFGSGTQLSVL.